A selection of T cell receptor beta chains follows, all from one sample in a study of STAT5B mutations in CD4+ large granular lymphocyte leukemia. Assay: immunoSEQ multiplex PCR; the TCRdb copy retains only in-frame clones and omits some. Of 45,000 to 55,000 clones in the sample, under 80% were seen once. The sequencing sample was made of CD4+ T cells from blood buffy coats. Receptor source: a human donor in good health. CDR3s include the opening cysteine and the closing phenylalanine or tryptophan. The D gene is left open where the match is weak. The size of a clone is reported for some rows only, either as once, few or many, or as a class for expanded clones.

TRBV5-8,few,TRBJ1-1,-,CASSFVKETEAFF,TGTGCCAGCAGCTTTGTAAAGGAAACTGAAGCTTTCTTT
TRBV5-1,-,TRBJ2-7,-,CASSVGPLVDEQYF,TGCGCCAGCAGCGTCGGACCATTAGTCGACGAGCAGTACTTC
TRBV6-6,-,TRBJ1-4,-,CASSYRPAGDEKLFF,TGTGCCAGCAGTTACAGACCTGCGGGTGATGAAAAACTGTTTTTT
TRBV5-4,once,TRBJ1-1,-,CASSRADGPEAFF,TGTGCCAGCAGCCGAGCCGACGGCCCTGAAGCTTTCTTT
TRBV15,-,TRBJ2-1,-,CATSRVIGYSSYNEQFF,TGTGCCACCAGCAGAGTTATAGGGTACAGCTCCTACAATGAGCAGTTCTTC
TRBV10-1,-,TRBJ2-3,TRBD1,CASSDSRQGAFLDTQYF,TGCGCCAGCAGTGACTCTAGACAGGGGGCTTTTTTAGATACGCAGTATTTT
TRBV7-8,once,TRBJ1-5,TRBD1,CASSSTGETGQPQHF,TGTGCCAGCAGCTCAACAGGGGAGACGGGTCAGCCCCAGCATTTT
TRBV10-3,-,TRBJ2-7,-,CAIREARTGNMGEQYF,TGTGCCATCAGGGAGGCGAGGACGGGGAATATGGGGGAGCAGTACTTC
TRBV18,-,TRBJ1-6,-,CASSQELLSSYNSPLHF,TGTGCCAGCTCCCAGGAGTTGTTGAGCTCCTATAATTCACCCCTCCACTTT
TRBV5-1,-,TRBJ1-5,-,CASSLAGRPDQPQHF,TGCGCCAGCAGCTTGGCCGGGAGGCCTGATCAGCCCCAGCATTTT
TRBV7-2,-,TRBJ1-5,-,CASSLGGRINQPQHF,TGTGCCAGCAGCTTAGGGGGACGGATCAATCAGCCCCAGCATTTT
TRBV21-1,-,TRBJ2-6,-,CASSKAQGQRISGANVLTF,TGTGCCAGCAGCAAGGCTCAGGGTCAGAGAATCTCTGGGGCCAACGTCCTGACTTTC
TRBV20-1,-,TRBJ2-5,-,CSAKRETQYF,TGCAGTGCTAAAAGAGAGACCCAGTACTTC
TRBV19,-,TRBJ1-1,-,CASIQGPNTEAFF,TGTGCCAGTATCCAAGGCCCGAACACTGAAGCTTTCTTT
TRBV2,-,TRBJ2-3,-,CASSEGVAGSTDTQYF,TGTGCCAGCAGTGAAGGAGTGGCGGGGAGTACAGATACGCAGTATTTT
TRBV5-6,-,TRBJ2-5,-,CASSEVAETQYF,TGTGCCAGCAGCGAGGTCGCAGAGACCCAGTACTTC
TRBV27,-,TRBJ1-4,-,CASSLSGSTNEKLFF,TGTGCCAGCAGTTTATCTGGGTCGACTAATGAAAAACTGTTTTTT
TRBV9,-,TRBJ2-1,-,CASSQSSASSYNEQFF,TGTGCCAGCAGCCAATCCTCGGCCAGCTCCTACAATGAGCAGTTCTTC
TRBV7-6,-,TRBJ2-5,-,CASRRPSFGETQYF,TGTGCCAGCAGACGGCCCTCCTTTGGGGAGACCCAGTACTTC
TRBV18,-,TRBJ1-1,-,CASSLSRAEAFF,TGTGCCAGCTCACTCTCTCGAGCTGAAGCTTTCTTT
TRBV7-9,few,TRBJ2-5,-,CASSWGISTETQYF,TGTGCCAGCAGCTGGGGGATTAGTACTGAGACCCAGTACTTC
TRBV7-9,-,TRBJ1-1,-,CASNSGTPEAFF,TGTGCCAGCAACTCAGGGACCCCTGAAGCTTTCTTT
TRBV5-6,-,TRBJ2-5,TRBD2,CASRFLGTRQETQYF,TGTGCCAGCAGATTCCTCGGGACTAGACAAGAGACCCAGTACTTC
TRBV29-1,-,TRBJ2-5,-,CSVGRGETQYF,TGCAGCGTTGGGCGGGGAGAGACCCAGTACTTC
TRBV30,-,TRBJ2-7,TRBD1,CAWARQGAGEQYF,TGTGCCTGGGCTAGACAGGGGGCGGGGGAGCAGTACTTC
TRBV10-3,few,TRBJ2-1,TRBD2,CAISESGGNYNEQFF,TGTGCCATCAGTGAAAGCGGGGGGAACTACAATGAGCAGTTCTTC
TRBV19,-,TRBJ1-1,-,CASSFQGTTEAFF,TGTGCCAGTAGTTTTCAGGGGACCACTGAAGCTTTCTTT
TRBV2,-,TRBJ2-2,-,CASSDQGAGELFF,TGTGCCAGCAGTGATCAGGGCGCCGGGGAGCTGTTTTTT
TRBV19,-,TRBJ1-2,TRBD1,CASRGSGGPYGYTF,TGTGCCAGTAGGGGTTCAGGGGGCCCCTATGGCTACACCTTC
TRBV6-1,-,TRBJ1-3,-,CASSEGVTSGNTIYF,TGTGCCAGCAGTGAAGGAGTTACCTCTGGAAACACCATATATTTT
TRBV7-2,few,TRBJ2-5,-,CASSPGMPQWTQYF,TGTGCCAGCAGCCCCGGGATGCCGCAGTGGACCCAGTACTTC
TRBV28,few,TRBJ1-1,-,CASRGVWEATEAFF,TGTGCCAGTCGGGGGGTATGGGAGGCCACTGAAGCTTTCTTT
TRBV5-1,-,TRBJ2-3,-,CASSRHREDTQYF,TGCGCCAGCAGCAGGCACAGGGAAGATACGCAGTATTTT
TRBV7-9,-,TRBJ1-4,TRBD1,CASSTPGQGYEKLFF,TGTGCCAGCAGCACTCCGGGACAGGGCTATGAAAAACTGTTTTTT
TRBV10-3,once,TRBJ2-1,-,CAISESNSNNEQFF,TGTGCCATCAGTGAGTCCAACTCCAACAATGAGCAGTTCTTC
TRBV6-5,-,TRBJ2-7,-,CASRSAGFSYEQYF,TGTGCCAGCCGTTCTGCGGGTTTTTCCTACGAGCAGTACTTC
TRBV18,-,TRBJ1-4,-,CASSPPGLWGEKLFF,TGTGCCAGCTCACCGCCGGGACTTTGGGGTGAAAAACTGTTTTTT
TRBV6-1,-,TRBJ1-2,TRBD1,CASSATGGGYGYTF,TGTGCCAGCAGCGCGACAGGGGGAGGCTATGGCTACACCTTC
TRBV29-1,-,TRBJ2-3,TRBD1,CSVGQGVSTDTQYF,TGCAGCGTGGGACAGGGGGTAAGCACAGATACGCAGTATTTT
TRBV19,few,TRBJ1-5,TRBD1,CASSTTGGWDQPQHF,TGTGCCAGTAGTACGACAGGGGGATGGGACCAGCCCCAGCATTTT
TRBV5-4,-,TRBJ1-2,TRBD1,CASSWDSRGYTF,TGTGCCAGCAGCTGGGACAGCCGCGGCTACACCTTC
TRBV7-7,-,TRBJ1-6,-,CASSLVGQANSPLHF,TGTGCTAGCAGCTTAGTGGGCCAGGCGAATTCACCCCTCCACTTT